This entry lists 9 T cell receptor beta chains sequenced from one sample in a study of naive and memory T cell subsets. Study outcomes and limitations: Especially in CD8 cells, naive repertoires contained a few larger clonotypes, possibly CD45RA-re-expressing memory cells.

The antigens these receptors bind are not known. Two oligonucleotides, mixed equimolar, formed the beta constant-region primer covering TRBC1 and TRBC2. The ligated cDNA underwent four PCR rounds using SP2 and nested alpha and beta constant-region primers. TCRdb ran MiXCR on the UMI-ligation and nested PCR reads and lists one entry per CDR3 protein. The table includes about 150,000 distinct CDR3 sequences, 20% to 25% detected once. The specimen sequenced was naive CD4+ T cells from blood. The receptors stem from a human donor in good health.

This clonotype was picked up a small number of times. CDR3 loop: CASNRPGGYNEQFF. DNA of the CDR3: TGTGCCAGCAATCGGCCCGGGGGTTACAATGAGCAGTTCTTC. This chain connects TRBV12-3 or TRBV12-4 to TRBJ2-1; D is perhaps TRBD2 (6 bases). V lost 7 bases to trimming and J lost 4 bases, with 14 bases between them. The length of the CDR3 is 14 residues.

In this sample, this clonotype turned up once. The chain joins TRBV28 to TRBJ2-3; D gene uncertain. Germline V lookup: CDR1 MDHEN, CDR2 SYDVKM. Trimming took 7 bases from V and 4 from J, leaving 15 bases between them. The CDR3 length is 14 residues. In DNA, the CDR3 is TGTGCCAGCATTCCCTCGGGCTTCGCAGATACGCAGTATTTT. Its translation: CASIPSGFADTQYF.

This chain links TRBV7-2 with TRBJ2-5; 9 bases line up with TRBD2. This CDR3 contains 16 residues. The ends lost 1 base at V and 1 base at J; junction bases unmatched: 4. CDR1 SGHTA and CDR2 FQGNSA come from the germline V gene. The CDR3 bases are TGTGCCAGCAGCTTAGGTGGTAGCGGGGGCCAAGAGACCCAGTACTTC. This sequence encodes CASSLGGSGGQETQYF.

The genes are TRBV5-1 and TRBJ2-7; D not resolved. Germline lookup yields CDR1 SGHRS and CDR2 YFSETQ. Trimming shortened V by 0 bases and J by 9 bases, and 10 bases separated the two germline ends. The CDR3 contains 12 residues. Here the CDR3 DNA reads TGCGCCAGCAGCTTGGTGGGTTCCCCGCAGTACTTC. Protein product: CASSLVGSPQYF.

This chain uses TRBV29-1 with TRBJ2-3; TRBD2 agrees at 10 bases. Germline V gives CDR1 SQVTM, CDR2 ANQGSEA. The CDR3 loop spans 14 amino acids. J lost 0 bases, V lost 7 bases, and 4 bases had no gene match. This CDR3 reads CSAKTSGSTDTQYF. CDR3 DNA sequence: TGCAGCGCTAAGACTAGCGGGAGCACAGATACGCAGTATTTT.

J is TRBJ2-1 and V is TRBV11-2, with a weak D call TRBD1 (6 bases). The germline gives CDR1 SGHAT, CDR2 FQNNGV. V was trimmed by 1 base and J by 10 bases, leaving 14 bases between them. The CDR3 is 14 amino acids. The CDR3, as DNA: TGTGCCAGCAGCTTAGGGGGGCCTAGTGGGGAGCAGTTCTTC. Its protein is CASSLGGPSGEQFF.

Only a few counts were recorded for this clonotype. This chain uses TRBV28 with TRBJ2-3; 10 bases agree with TRBD1. The J segment lost 3 bases and the V segment lost 4 bases, leaving 4 bases of the junction unmatched. The germline V gene encodes CDR1 MDHEN and CDR2 SYDVKM. The CDR3 runs to 15 residues. The CDR3 coding sequence is TGTGCCAGCAGTTGGCCGGGACAGGGGACAGATACGCAGTATTTT. Translated, it gives CASSWPGQGTDTQYF.

This clonotype was seen ten or more times. The chain links TRBV20-1 to TRBJ2-2, with TRBD2 matching 8 bases. With 6 bases clipped from V and 6 bases from J, the junction kept 9 bases outside the gene matches. The CDR3 consists of 14 residues. Per germline, CDR1 DFQATT and CDR2 SNEGSKA (reference sequence). CDR3 DNA: TGCAGTGCCCAGAACGGCGGGAGGCCCGGGGAGCTGTTTTTT. Amino acid sequence: CSAQNGGRPGELFF.

This chain joins TRBV24-1 and TRBJ2-3, with 7 nucleotides matching TRBD1. The CDR3 is 15 residues long. Germline-derived CDR1 and CDR2 are KGHDR and SFDVKD. V gave up 4 bases and J gave up 4 bases; unmatched junction bases: 7. The CDR3 protein is CATSERQGKADTQYF. For the CDR3, the DNA is TGTGCCACCAGTGAGCGACAGGGAAAAGCAGATACGCAGTATTTT.